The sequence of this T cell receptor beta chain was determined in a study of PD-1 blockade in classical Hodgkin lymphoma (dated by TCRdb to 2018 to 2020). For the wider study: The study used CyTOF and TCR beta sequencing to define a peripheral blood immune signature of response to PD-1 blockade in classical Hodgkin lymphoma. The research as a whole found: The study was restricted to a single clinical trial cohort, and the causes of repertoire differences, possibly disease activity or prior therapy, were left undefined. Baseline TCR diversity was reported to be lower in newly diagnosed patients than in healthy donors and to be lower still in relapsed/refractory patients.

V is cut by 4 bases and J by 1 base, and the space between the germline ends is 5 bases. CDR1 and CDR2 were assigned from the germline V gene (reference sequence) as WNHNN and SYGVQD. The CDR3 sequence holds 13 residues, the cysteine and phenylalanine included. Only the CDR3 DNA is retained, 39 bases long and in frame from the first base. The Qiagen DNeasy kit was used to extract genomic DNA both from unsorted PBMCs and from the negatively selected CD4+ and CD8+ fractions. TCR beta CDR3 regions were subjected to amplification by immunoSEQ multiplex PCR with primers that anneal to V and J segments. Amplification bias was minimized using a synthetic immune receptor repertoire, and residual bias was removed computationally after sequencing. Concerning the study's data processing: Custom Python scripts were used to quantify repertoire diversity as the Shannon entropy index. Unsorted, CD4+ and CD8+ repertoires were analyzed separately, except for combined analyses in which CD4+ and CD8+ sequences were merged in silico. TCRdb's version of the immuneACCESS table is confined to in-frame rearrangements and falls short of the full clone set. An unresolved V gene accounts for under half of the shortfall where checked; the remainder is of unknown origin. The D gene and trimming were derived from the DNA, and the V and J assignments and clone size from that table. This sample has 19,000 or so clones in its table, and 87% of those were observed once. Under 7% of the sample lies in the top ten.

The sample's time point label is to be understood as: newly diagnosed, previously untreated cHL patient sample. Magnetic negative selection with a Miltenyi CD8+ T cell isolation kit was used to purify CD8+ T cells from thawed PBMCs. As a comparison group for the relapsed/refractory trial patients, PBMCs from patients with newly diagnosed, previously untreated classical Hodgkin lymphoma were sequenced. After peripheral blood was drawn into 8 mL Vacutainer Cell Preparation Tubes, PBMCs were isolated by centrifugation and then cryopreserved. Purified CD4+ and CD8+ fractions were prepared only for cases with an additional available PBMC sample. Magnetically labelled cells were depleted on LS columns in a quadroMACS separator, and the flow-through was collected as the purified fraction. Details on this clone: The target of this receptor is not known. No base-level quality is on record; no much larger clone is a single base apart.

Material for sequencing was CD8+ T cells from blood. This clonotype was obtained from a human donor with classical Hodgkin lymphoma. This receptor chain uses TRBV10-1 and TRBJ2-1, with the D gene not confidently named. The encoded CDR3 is CASSGRSYNEQFF. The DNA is TGCGCCAGCAGTGGTAGGTCCTACAATGAGCAGTTCTTC.